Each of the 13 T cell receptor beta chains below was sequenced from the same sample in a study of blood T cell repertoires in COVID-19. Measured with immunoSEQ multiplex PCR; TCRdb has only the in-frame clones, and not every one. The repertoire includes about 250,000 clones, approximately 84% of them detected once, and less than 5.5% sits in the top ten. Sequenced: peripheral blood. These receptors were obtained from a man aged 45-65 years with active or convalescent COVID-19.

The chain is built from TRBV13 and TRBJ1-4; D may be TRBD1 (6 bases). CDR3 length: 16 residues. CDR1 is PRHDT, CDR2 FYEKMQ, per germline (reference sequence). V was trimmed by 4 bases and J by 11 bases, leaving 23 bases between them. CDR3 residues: CASSSKTDSGRGKLFF. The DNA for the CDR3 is TGTGCCAGCAGCTCGAAGACGGACAGTGGCCGTGGGAAACTGTTTTTT.

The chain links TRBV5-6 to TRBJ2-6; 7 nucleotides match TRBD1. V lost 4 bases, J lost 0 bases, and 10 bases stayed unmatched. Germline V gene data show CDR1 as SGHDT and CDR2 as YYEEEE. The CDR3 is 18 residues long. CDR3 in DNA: TGTGCCAGCAGCGTAAGACAGGGCTTTCCCTCTGGGGCCAACGTCCTGACTTTC. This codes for CASSVRQGFPSGANVLTF.

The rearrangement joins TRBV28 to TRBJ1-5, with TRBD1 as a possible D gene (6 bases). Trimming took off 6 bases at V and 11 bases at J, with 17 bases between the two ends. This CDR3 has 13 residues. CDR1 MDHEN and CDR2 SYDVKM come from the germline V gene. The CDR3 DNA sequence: TGTGCCAGCAGCAGGGACACCATATCGTCCCAGCATTTT. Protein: CASSRDTISSQHF.

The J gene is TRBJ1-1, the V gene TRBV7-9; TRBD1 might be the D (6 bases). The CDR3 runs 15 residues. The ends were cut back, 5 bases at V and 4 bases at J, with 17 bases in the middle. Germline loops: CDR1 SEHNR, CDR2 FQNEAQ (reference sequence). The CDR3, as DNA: TGTGCCAGCAGCGCAGTCAGGGGCTGGGGCACTGAAGCTTTCTTT. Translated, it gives CASSAVRGWGTEAFF.

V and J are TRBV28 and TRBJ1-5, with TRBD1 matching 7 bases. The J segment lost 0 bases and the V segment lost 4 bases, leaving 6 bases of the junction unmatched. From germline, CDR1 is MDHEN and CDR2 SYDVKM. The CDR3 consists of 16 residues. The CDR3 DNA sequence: TGTGCCAGCAGTTGGGACAGCTTATATAGCAATCAGCCCCAGCATTTT. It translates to CASSWDSLYSNQPQHF.

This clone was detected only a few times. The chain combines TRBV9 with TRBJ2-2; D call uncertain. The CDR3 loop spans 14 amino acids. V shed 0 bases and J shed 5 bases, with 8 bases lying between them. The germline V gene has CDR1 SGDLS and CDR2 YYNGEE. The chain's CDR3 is CASSVDEWTGELFF. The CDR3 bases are TGTGCCAGCAGCGTAGATGAGTGGACCGGGGAGCTGTTTTTT.

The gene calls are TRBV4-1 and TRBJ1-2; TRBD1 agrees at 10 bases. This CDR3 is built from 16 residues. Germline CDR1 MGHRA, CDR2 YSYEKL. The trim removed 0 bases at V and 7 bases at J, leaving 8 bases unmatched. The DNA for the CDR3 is TGCGCCAGCAGCCAAGATATGGGACAGGGGTTTCGTGGCTACACCTTC. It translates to CASSQDMGQGFRGYTF.

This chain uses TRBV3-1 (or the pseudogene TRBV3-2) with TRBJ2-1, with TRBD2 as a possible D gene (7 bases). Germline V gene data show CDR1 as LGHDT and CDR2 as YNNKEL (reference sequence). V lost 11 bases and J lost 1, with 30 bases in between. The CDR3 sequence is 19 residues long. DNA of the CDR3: TGTGCCCCCAGCCACGCTCGGGGCGGGGGCGCCAGGTCCTACAATGAGCAGTTCTTC. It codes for CAPSHARGGGARSYNEQFF.

This CDR3 reads CASSSGLGGTGGQFF. The CDR3 bases are TGTGCCAGCAGCTCGGGACTAGGCGGGACGGGGGGGCAGTTCTTC. V is TRBV14 and J is TRBJ2-1, with 8 bases aligning to TRBD2. This CDR3 is 15 amino acids long. With V trimmed by 5 bases and J by 12 bases, 15 bases remained unmatched. From germline, CDR1 is SGHDN and CDR2 FVKESK.

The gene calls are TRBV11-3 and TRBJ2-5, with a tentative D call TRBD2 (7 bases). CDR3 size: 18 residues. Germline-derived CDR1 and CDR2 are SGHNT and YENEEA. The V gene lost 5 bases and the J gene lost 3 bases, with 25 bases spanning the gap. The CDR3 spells CASSTSVGGAGRKETQYF. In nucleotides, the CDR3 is TGTGCCAGCAGCACGAGTGTGGGGGGGGCCGGTAGAAAAGAGACCCAGTACTTC.

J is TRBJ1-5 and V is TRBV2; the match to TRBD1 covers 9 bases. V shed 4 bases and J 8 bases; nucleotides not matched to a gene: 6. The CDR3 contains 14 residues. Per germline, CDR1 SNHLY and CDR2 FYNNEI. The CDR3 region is CASSVEDRGKPQHF. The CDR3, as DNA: TGTGCCAGCAGTGTAGAGGACAGGGGAAAGCCCCAGCATTTT.

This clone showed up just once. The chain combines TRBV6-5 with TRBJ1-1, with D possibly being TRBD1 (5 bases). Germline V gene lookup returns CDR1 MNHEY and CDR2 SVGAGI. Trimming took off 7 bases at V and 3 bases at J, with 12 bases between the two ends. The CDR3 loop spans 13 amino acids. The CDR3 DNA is TGTGCCAGCACAAGGGGCAGGGACACTGAAGCTTTCTTT. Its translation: CASTRGRDTEAFF.

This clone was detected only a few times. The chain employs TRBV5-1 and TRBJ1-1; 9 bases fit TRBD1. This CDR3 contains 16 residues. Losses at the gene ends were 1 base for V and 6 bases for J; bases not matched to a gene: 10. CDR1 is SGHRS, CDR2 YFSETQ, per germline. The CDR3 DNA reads TGCGCCAGCAGCTTGACGACAGGGGGAGTTCGATCTGAAGCTTTCTTT. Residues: CASSLTTGGVRSEAFF.